The clone carrying this T cell receptor (beta chain) was recorded at least ten times. The antigen remains unidentified. The data belong to a study of naive and memory T cell subsets. An oligonucleotide containing a UMI was ligated to the 3' end of TCR cDNA. Ligated cDNA underwent four rounds of PCR with nested alpha and beta constant region primers and SP2. TCRdb passed the 5' RACE reads through MiXCR, listing each CDR3 protein once. The sample carries about 57,000 distinct CDR3 sequences, 7.6% recorded once. Points from the study as a whole: TCR transcript changes with activation or differentiation may affect this RNA method.

V gave up 2 bases and J gave up 6 bases, with 10 bases separating them. Germline V lookup: CDR1 MNHEY, CDR2 SVGAGI. CDR3 length: 14 amino acids. This sequence was found in a female donor in good health. V is TRBV6-5 and J is TRBJ1-4, with a weak D call TRBD1 (5 bases). CDR3 residues: CASSYRGAHEKLFF. CDR3 nucleotides: TGTGCCAGCAGTTACCGAGGGGCGCATGAAAAACTGTTTTTT.